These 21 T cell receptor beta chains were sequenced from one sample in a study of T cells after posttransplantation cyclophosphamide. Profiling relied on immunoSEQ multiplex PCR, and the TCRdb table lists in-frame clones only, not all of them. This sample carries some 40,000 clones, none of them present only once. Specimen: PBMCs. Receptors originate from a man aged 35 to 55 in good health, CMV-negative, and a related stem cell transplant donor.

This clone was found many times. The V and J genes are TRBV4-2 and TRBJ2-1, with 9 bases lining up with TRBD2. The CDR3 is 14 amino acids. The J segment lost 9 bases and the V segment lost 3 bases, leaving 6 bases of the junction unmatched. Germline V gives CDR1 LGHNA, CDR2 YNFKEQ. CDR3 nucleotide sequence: TGTGCCAGCAGCCAGTCCGGGACTAGCCTTGAGCAGTTCTTC. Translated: CASSQSGTSLEQFF.

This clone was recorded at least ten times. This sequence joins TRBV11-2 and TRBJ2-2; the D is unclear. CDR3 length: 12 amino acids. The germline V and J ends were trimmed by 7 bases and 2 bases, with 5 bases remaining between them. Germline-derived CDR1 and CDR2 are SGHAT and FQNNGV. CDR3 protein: CASTSNTGELFF. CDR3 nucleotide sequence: TGTGCCAGCACCTCTAACACCGGGGAGCTGTTTTTT.

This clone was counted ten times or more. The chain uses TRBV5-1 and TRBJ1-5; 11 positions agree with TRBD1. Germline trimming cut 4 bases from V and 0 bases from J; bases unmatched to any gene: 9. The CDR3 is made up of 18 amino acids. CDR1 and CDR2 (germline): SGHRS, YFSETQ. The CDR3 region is CASSPGTGGVYSNQPQHF. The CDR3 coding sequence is TGCGCCAGCAGCCCCGGGACAGGGGGAGTCTATAGCAATCAGCCCCAGCATTTT.

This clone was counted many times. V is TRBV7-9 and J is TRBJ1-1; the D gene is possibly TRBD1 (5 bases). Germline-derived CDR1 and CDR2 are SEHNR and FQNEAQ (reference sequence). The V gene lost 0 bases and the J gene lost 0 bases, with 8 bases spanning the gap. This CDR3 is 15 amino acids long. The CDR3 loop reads CASSLAEGLNTEAFF. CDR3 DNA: TGTGCCAGCAGCTTAGCGGAGGGACTGAACACTGAAGCTTTCTTT.

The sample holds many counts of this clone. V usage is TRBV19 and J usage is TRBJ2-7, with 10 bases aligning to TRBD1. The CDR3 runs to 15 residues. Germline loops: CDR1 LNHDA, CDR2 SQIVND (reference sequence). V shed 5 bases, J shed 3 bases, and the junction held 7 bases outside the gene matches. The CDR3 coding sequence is TGTGCCAGTAGTGTAAGCGGACAGGGGGGCTACGAGCAGTACGTC. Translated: CASSVSGQGGYEQYV.

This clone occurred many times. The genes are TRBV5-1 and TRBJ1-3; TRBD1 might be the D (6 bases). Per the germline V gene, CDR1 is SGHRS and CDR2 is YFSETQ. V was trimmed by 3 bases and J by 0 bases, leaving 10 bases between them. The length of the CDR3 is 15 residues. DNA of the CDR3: TGCGCCAGCAGCTCAGCAGGGGCCTCTGGAAACACCATATATTTT. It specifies CASSSAGASGNTIYF.

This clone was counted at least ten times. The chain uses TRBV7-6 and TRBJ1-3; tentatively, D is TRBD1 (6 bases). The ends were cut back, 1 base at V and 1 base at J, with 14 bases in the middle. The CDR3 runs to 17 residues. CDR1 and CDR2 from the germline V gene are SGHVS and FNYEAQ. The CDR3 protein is CASSLGGRGGSGNTIYF. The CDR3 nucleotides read TGTGCCAGCAGCTTAGGCGGCAGGGGTGGTTCTGGAAACACCATATATTTT.

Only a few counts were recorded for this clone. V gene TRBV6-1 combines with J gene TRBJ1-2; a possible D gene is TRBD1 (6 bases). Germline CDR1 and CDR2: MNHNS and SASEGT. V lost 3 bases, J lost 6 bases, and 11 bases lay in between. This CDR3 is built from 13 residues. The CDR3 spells CASSDRGGHGYTF. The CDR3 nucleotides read TGTGCCAGCAGTGACAGGGGTGGGCATGGCTACACCTTC.

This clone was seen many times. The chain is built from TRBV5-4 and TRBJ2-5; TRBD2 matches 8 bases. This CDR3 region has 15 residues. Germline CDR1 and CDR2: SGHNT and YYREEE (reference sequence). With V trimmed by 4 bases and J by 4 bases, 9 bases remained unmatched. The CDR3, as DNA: TGTGCCAGCAGCCGACAAGCGGGGGTCGGAGAGACCCAGTACTTC. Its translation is CASSRQAGVGETQYF. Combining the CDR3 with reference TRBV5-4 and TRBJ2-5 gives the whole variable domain ETGVTQSPTHLIKTRGQQVTLRCSSQSGHNTVSWYQQALGQGPQFIFQYYREEENGRGNFPPRFSGLQFPNYSSELNVNALELDDSALYLCASSRQAGVGETQYFGPGTRLLVL.

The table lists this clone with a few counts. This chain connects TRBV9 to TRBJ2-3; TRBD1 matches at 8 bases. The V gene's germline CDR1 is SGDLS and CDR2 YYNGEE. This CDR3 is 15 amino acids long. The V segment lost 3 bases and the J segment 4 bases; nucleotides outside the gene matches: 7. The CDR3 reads CASSDSDRAADTQYF. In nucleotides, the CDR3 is TGTGCCAGCAGCGATTCGGACAGGGCGGCAGATACGCAGTATTTT. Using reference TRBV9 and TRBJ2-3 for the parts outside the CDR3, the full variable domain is DSGVTQTPKHLITATGQRVTLRCSPRSGDLSVYWYQQSLDQGLQFLIQYYNGEERAKGNILERFSAQQFPDLHSELNLSSLELGDSALYFCASSDSDRAADTQYFGPGTRLTVL.

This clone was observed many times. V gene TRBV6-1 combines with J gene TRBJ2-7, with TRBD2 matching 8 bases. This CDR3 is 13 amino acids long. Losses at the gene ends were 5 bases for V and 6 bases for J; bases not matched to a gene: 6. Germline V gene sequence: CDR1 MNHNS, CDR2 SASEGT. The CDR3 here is CASSFAGTSEQYV. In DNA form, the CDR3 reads TGTGCCAGCAGTTTCGCCGGGACTAGCGAGCAGTACGTC.

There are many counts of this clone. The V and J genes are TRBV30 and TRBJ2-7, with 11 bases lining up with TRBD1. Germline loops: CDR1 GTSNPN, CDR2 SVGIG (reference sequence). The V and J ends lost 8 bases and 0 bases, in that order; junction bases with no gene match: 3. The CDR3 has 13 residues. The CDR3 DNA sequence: TGTGCCGGGGACAGGGGGGACTCCTACGAGCAGTACGTC. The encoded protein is CAGDRGDSYEQYV.

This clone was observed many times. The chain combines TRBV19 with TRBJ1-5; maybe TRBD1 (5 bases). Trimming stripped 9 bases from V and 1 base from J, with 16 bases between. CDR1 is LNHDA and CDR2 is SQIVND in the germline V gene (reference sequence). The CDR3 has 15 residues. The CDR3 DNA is TGTGCCAGCGCGGTGGAAAGGGGAAGCAATCAGCCCCAGCATTTT. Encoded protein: CASAVERGSNQPQHF. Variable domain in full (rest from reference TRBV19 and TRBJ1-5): DGGITQSPKYLFRKEGQNVTLSCEQNLNHDAMYWYRQDPGQGLRLIYYSQIVNDFQKGDIAEGYSVSREKKESFPLTVTSAQKNPTAFYLCASAVERGSNQPQHFGDGTRLSIL.

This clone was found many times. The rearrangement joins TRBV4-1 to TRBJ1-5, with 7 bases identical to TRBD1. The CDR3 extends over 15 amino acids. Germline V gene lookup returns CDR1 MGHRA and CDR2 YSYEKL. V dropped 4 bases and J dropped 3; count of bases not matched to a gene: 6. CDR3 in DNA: TGCGCCAGCAGCCCTCCGGGGACAGTCAATCAGCCCCAGCATTTT. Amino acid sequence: CASSPPGTVNQPQHF.

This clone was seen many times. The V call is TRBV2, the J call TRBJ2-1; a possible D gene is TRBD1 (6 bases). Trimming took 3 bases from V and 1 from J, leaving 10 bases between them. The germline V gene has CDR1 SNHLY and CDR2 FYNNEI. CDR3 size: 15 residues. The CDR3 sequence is CASSEVRGSYNEQFF. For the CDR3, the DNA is TGTGCCAGCAGTGAGGTCAGGGGATCCTACAATGAGCAGTTCTTC.

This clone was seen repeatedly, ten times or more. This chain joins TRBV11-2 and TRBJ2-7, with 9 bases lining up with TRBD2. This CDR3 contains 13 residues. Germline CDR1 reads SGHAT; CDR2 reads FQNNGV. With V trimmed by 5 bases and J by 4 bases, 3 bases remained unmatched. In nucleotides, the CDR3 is TGTGCCAGCAGCGGGACTAGCCTTTACGAGCAGTACTTC. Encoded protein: CASSGTSLYEQYF. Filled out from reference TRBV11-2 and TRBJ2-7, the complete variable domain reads EAGVAQSPRYKIIEKRQSVAFWCNPISGHATLYWYQQILGQGPKLLIQFQNNGVVDDSQLPKDRFSAERLKGVDSTLKIQPAKLEDSAVYLCASSGTSLYEQYFGPGTRLTVT.

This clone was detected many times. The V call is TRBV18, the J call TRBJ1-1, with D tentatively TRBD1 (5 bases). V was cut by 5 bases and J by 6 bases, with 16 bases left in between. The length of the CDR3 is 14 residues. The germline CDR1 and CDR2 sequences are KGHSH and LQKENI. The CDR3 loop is CASSTRAERAEAFF. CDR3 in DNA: TGTGCCAGCTCAACCAGGGCAGAGAGAGCTGAAGCTTTCTTT.

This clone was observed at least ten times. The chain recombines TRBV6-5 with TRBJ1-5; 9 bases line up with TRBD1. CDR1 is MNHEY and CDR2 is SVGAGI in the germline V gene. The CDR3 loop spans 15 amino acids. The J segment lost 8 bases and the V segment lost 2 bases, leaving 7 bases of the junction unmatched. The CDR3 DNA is TGTGCCAGCAGTTACACCGGGACAGGGTTTGAGCCCCAGCATTTT. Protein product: CASSYTGTGFEPQHF.

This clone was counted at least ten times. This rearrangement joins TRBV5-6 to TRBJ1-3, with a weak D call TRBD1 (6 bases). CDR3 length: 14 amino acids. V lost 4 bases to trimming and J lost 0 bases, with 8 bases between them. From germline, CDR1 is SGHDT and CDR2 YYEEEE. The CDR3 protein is CASSLTGSGNTIYF. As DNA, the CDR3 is TGTGCCAGCAGCCTGACAGGCTCTGGAAACACCATATATTTT.

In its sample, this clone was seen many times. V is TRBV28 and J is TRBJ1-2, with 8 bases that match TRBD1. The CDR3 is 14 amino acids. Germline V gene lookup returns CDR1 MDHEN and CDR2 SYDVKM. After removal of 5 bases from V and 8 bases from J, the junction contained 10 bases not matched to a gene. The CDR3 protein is CASSDTGGYWGYTF. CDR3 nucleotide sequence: TGTGCCAGCAGTGATACAGGGGGTTATTGGGGCTACACCTTC.

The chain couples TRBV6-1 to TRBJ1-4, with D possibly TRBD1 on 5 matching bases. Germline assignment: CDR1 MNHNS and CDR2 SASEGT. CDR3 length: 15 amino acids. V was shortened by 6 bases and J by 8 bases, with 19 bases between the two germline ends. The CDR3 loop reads CASSKELGGMEKLFF. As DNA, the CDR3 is TGTGCCAGCAGCAAGGAATTGGGGGGAATGGAAAAACTGTTTTTT.